Sequencing of this T cell receptor (beta chain) was carried out in a study of CXCR3-negative and CXCR3-positive naive CD8 T cells. On the study more broadly: With about 1.5 +/- 0.3 million reads per library, the TRB reads numbered around 140 million in total.

The CDR3 runs 15 residues. Germline assignment: CDR1 SQVTM and CDR2 ANQGSEA. The study's findings and limits: Expression of CXCR3 was partially reduced after cryopreservation, and fresh PBMCs were used in most assays. More hydrophobic TRB CDR3s occurred in CXCR3-positive than in CXCR3-negative naive cells.

UMI labels and 5' RACE were used to prepare the TRB cDNA libraries. Each CDR3 protein gets one entry in TCRdb, which reprocessed the 5' RACE reads and gives no DNA. The sample table includes 23,000 or so distinct CDR3 sequences. Notes on this clonotype: As yet, its antigen is unknown.

The source material was naive CXCR3- CD8+ T cells from blood. The subset was: CD45RO-CCR7+CD27+CD95- naive CD8+ T cells lacking CXCR3 (TNR3-). The V and J genes are TRBV29-1 and TRBJ1-2; with no DNA, the TCRdb D assignment of TRBD1 cannot be verified. The receptor's source is a human donor in good health. Some clones in this sample may be carry-over from other donors' samples. This CDR3 is CSGFTGQGVWYGYTF. The entire variable domain, with the rest obtained from reference TRBV29-1 and TRBJ1-2, is as follows: SAVISQKPSRDICQRGTSLTIQCQVDSQVTMMFWYRQQPGQSLTLIATANQGSEATYESGFVIDKFPISRPNLTFSTLTVSNMSPEDSSIYLCSGFTGQGVWYGYTFGSGTRLTVV.